The rows below give T cell receptor beta chains drawn from one sample of a study of T cell responses to AZD1222 COVID-19 vaccine. Sequenced by immunoSEQ multiplex PCR; TCRdb stores in-frame clones only, minus some. Of roughly 170,000 clones in the sample, 90% were seen once. Sequences were derived from peripheral blood, sampled on day 0 of AZD1222 vaccination. These receptors all come from an adult in good health. CDR3s include the opening cysteine and the closing phenylalanine or tryptophan. The D gene is left open where the match is weak. Rows give clone size only sometimes, using once, few, many, or a class for an expanded clone.

>TRBD1|TRBV30|.|TRBJ2-4
TGTGCCTGTGACAGGGGTTCCAAAAACATTCAGTACTTC
CACDRGSKNIQYF
>TRBD1|TRBV9|.|TRBJ2-3
TGTGCCAGCAGCGAGGGGGCGGTAGATACGCAGTATTTT
CASSEGAVDTQYF
>TRBD1|TRBV3-1/TRBV3-2|.|TRBJ1-1
TGTGCCAGCAGCCGATCAGCGGGACAGGGGAACACTGAAGCTTTCTTT
CASSRSAGQGNTEAFF
>TRBD1|TRBV11-2|once|TRBJ1-4
TGTGCCAGCAGTCCCCCGACAGGGGGGGATGAAAAACTGTTTTTT
CASSPPTGGDEKLFF
>TRBD1|TRBV5-6|.|TRBJ2-5
TGTGCCAGCAGCTTGGGGGACAGAGAGACCCAGTACTTC
CASSLGDRETQYF
>.|TRBV4-1|.|TRBJ1-4
TGCGCCAGCAGCCAAAAGACTGGGGGTTCTGAAAAACTGTTTTTT
CASSQKTGGSEKLFF
>TRBD1|TRBV14|.|TRBJ1-6
TGTGCCAGCAGCCAAGGACAGGGGAAAAATTCACCCCTCCACTTT
CASSQGQGKNSPLHF
>.|TRBV6-2/TRBV6-3|.|TRBJ1-1
TGTGCCAGCAGTTCGGGACCGCCTTGGGGCACTGAAGCTTTCTTT
CASSSGPPWGTEAFF
>TRBD2|TRBV5-8|.|TRBJ2-5
TGTGCCAGCAGCTTAGACCTAGCGGGGGCGGTTTTGGAGACCCAGTACTTC
CASSLDLAGAVLETQYF
>.|TRBV4-3|.|TRBJ2-6
TGCGCCAGCAGCCAAGGGCAGACAGGTCTGAGGGCCAACGTCCTGACTTTC
CASSQGQTGLRANVLTF
>.|TRBV6-4|few|TRBJ1-6
TGTGCCAGCAGTGACTCTAGAGGGGTATATTCACCCCTCCACTTT
CASSDSRGVYSPLHF
>TRBD2|TRBV9|.|TRBJ2-3
TGTGCCAGCAGCGCGAGACGGGGGGAAGTGGATACGCAGTATTTT
CASSARRGEVDTQYF
>.|TRBV5-5|.|TRBJ1-6
TGTGCCAGCTCAGCTTGGATCAATTCACCCCTCCACTTT
CASSAWINSPLHF
>.|TRBV5-8|.|TRBJ1-6
TGTGCCAGCAGCTCCGGACAGACAGGCTCCTATAATTCACCCCTCCACTTT
CASSSGQTGSYNSPLHF
>TRBD2|TRBV9|.|TRBJ2-2
TGTGCCAGCAGCACAGTGACTAGCGGGGGGGTTAACACCGGGGAGCTGTTTTTT
CASSTVTSGGVNTGELFF
>.|TRBV6-1|once|TRBJ2-1
TGTGCCAGCAGTGAGGGCTGGAGCTCCTACAATGAGCAGTTCTTC
CASSEGWSSYNEQFF
>.|TRBV7-2|.|TRBJ1-4
TGTGCCAGCAGCTCGGGGGGGTCATATGAAAAACTGTTTTTT
CASSSGGSYEKLFF
>TRBD2|TRBV9|.|TRBJ2-2
TGTGCCAGCAGCCGCGGGATAGCGGGGGGGAACACCGGGGAGCTGTTTTTT
CASSRGIAGGNTGELFF
>.|TRBV19|.|TRBJ2-2
TGTGCCAGTAGTTCCACAGCGAACACCGGGGAGCTGTTTTTT
CASSSTANTGELFF
>TRBD2|TRBV10-3|once|TRBJ2-1
TGTGCCATCAACTTAGCGGGGGGGATCAATGAGCAGTTCTTC
CAINLAGGINEQFF
>TRBD1|TRBV30|.|TRBJ2-7
TGTGCCTGGAGTGGGATACGAACCGGGACAGGGGCCTACGAGCAGTACTTC
CAWSGIRTGTGAYEQYF
>.|TRBV19|.|TRBJ2-7
TGTGCCAGTAAAGGGGGGGGCTACGAGCAGTACTTC
CASKGGGYEQYF
>.|TRBV30|.|TRBJ1-6
TGTGCCTGGAGTTCCCCCTTGACGGGACGGGGAGGATCACCCCTCCACTTT
CAWSSPLTGRGGSPLHF
>TRBD2|TRBV27|.|TRBJ2-3
TGTGCCAGCAGTTTAGAGGGGGTTCTAGCGGGGGCCGCTCCGGATACGCAGTATTTT
CASSLEGVLAGAAPDTQYF
>TRBD2|TRBV13|.|TRBJ2-5
TGTGCCAGCAGCCCCACCGCGGGCGGGGGGGGCCGTGAGACCCAGTACTTC
CASSPTAGGGGRETQYF
>TRBD2|TRBV5-1|.|TRBJ2-7
TGCGCCAGCAGCGCGGGACTAGAGGGGCAGTACTTC
CASSAGLEGQYF
>.|TRBV5-4|.|TRBJ1-1
TGTGCCAGCAGCTCCCCGGGTCCTGTGAACACTGAAGCTTTCTTT
CASSSPGPVNTEAFF
>TRBD1|TRBV7-8|.|TRBJ2-7
TGTGCCAGCAGCTTAATGGGACAGGGGTCGGTCGAGCAGTACTTC
CASSLMGQGSVEQYF
>TRBD1|TRBV9|.|TRBJ2-4
TGTGCCAGCAGCGCGACAGGGAAAAACATTCAGTACTTC
CASSATGKNIQYF
>TRBD2|TRBV19|.|TRBJ2-7
TGTGCCAGTAGTATGGGTACTAGCGGGGGGCAACCCTACGAGCAGTACTTC
CASSMGTSGGQPYEQYF
>TRBD2|TRBV14|.|TRBJ2-7
TGTGCCAGCAGCTCAACTAGCGGGGGCCCCCAAATCGCTTACGAGCAGTACTTC
CASSSTSGGPQIAYEQYF
>TRBD1|TRBV25-1|once|TRBJ1-5
TGTGCCAGCACGGACAGGGGGGACCAGCCCCAGCATTTT
CASTDRGDQPQHF
>TRBD2|TRBV9|once|TRBJ2-2
TGTGCCAGCAGCGCCACGCTAGCGGGGGCGTCGAACACCGGGGAGCTGTTTTTT
CASSATLAGASNTGELFF
>.|TRBV9|.|TRBJ1-1
TGTGCCAGCAGCGTAGGGCATATGGGCGGCTTGAACACTGAAGCTTTCTTT
CASSVGHMGGLNTEAFF
>.|TRBV27|.|TRBJ2-7
TGTGCCAGCAGTTACCTGGGGGGGGCGTACGAGCAGTACTTC
CASSYLGGAYEQYF
>TRBD1|TRBV19|.|TRBJ1-5
TGTGCCAGTAGTATCAGGACTCCCGGGACAGGGGGCAATCAGCCCCAGCATTTT
CASSIRTPGTGGNQPQHF
>.|TRBV29-1|.|TRBJ1-3
TGCAGCGGCGTATCTCAATCTGGAAACACCATATATTTT
CSGVSQSGNTIYF
>.|TRBV7-7|.|TRBJ2-1
TGTGCCAGCAGCCCCGACAGGGGCGGGGGTGAGCAGTTCTTC
CASSPDRGGGEQFF
>.|TRBV6-5|.|TRBJ1-2
TGTGCCAGCAGTAAACAGGGAGACTATGGCTACACCTTC
CASSKQGDYGYTF
>TRBD1|TRBV27|.|TRBJ2-5
TGTGCCAGCAGTTTGCTTCAAGGGGGCGCAGAGACCCAGTACTTC
CASSLLQGGAETQYF
>.|TRBV5-1|.|TRBJ2-5
TGCGCCAGCAGCCACGAACAGCAAGAGACCCAGTACTTC
CASSHEQQETQYF
>.|TRBV2|.|TRBJ1-5
TGTGCCAGCAGTCGCGACATCAATCAGCCCCAGCATTTT
CASSRDINQPQHF
>.|TRBV19|once|TRBJ1-4
TGTGCCAGTAGTACCCGACAGGTCGGTAATGAAAAACTGTTTTTT
CASSTRQVGNEKLFF
>TRBD1|TRBV7-2|.|TRBJ2-7
TGTGCCAGCAGACTATGGACAGGTGGACCCTACGAGCAGTACTTC
CASRLWTGGPYEQYF
>.|TRBV6-5|.|TRBJ2-7
TGTGCCAGCCGGGCAGGGAGTGAGCAGTACTTC
CASRAGSEQYF
>TRBD1|TRBV5-1|.|TRBJ2-5
TGCGCCAGCAGCACTGGACAGGCGGGAGAGACCCAGTACTTC
CASSTGQAGETQYF
>TRBD1|TRBV5-5|.|TRBJ1-2
TGTGCCAGCAGCGTCGGGACAGCCTATGGCTACACCTTC
CASSVGTAYGYTF